This TCR beta chain was retrieved from a study of blood T cell repertoires in COVID-19. Overall study context: Collection of acute and convalescent COVID-19 samples took place in the United States, Italy and Spain.

Under the authors' procedure: Estimated nucleated cell counts came from reference gene primer amplification. Sequencing used immunoSEQ multiplex PCR; TCRdb keeps in-frame clones, though not all of them. The DNA was the basis for D and trimming; V, J and clone size are from that table. Altogether roughly 70,000 clones are present, approximately 88% being singletons, with the ten largest covering 5.5% to 7%. In regard to this clone: At one boundary the junction diverges from the germline segment, which might be a read error.

Germline V gives CDR1 MRHNA, CDR2 SNTAGT. This CDR3 has 15 residues. The chain joins TRBV6-4 to TRBJ1-5; 10 nucleotides agree with TRBD1. The specimen was peripheral blood. The sequence came from a woman between 65 and 79 years old with acute or convalescent COVID-19. CDR3 protein: CASLTGTGDNRPQHF. The CDR3 DNA reads TGTGCCAGCTTGACCGGGACAGGGGACAATCGGCCCCAGCATTTT.